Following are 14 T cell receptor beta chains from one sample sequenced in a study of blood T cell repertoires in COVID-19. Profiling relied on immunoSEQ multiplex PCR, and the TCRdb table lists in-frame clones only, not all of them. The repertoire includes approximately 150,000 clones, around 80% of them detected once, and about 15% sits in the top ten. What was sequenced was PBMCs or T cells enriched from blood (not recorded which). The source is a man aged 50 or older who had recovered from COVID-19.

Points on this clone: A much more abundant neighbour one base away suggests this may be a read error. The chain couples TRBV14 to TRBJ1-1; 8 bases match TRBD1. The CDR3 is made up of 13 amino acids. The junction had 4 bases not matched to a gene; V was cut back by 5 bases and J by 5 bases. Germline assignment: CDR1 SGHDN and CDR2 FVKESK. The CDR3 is CASSLTGGTEAFF. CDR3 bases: TGTGCCAGCAGCTTAACAGGGGGGACTGAAGCTTTCTTT.

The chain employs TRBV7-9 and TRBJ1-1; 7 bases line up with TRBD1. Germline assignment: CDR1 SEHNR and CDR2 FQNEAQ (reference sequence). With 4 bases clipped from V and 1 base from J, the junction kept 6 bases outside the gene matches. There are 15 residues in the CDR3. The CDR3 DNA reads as TGTGCCAGCAGCTCTCGGACAGGTGAGAACACTGAAGCTTTCTTT. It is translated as CASSSRTGENTEAFF.

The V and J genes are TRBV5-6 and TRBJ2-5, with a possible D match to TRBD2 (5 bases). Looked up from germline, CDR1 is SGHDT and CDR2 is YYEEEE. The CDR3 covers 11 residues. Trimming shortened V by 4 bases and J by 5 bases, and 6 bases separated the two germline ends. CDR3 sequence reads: CASSIAETQYF. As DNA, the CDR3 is TGTGCCAGCAGCATAGCGGAGACCCAGTACTTC.

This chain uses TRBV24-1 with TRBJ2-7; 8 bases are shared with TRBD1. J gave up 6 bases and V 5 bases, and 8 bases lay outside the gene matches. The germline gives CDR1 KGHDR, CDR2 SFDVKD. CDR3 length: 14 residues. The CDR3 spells CATSATGGTGEQYF. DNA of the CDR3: TGTGCCACCAGTGCCACAGGGGGGACAGGCGAGCAGTACTTC.

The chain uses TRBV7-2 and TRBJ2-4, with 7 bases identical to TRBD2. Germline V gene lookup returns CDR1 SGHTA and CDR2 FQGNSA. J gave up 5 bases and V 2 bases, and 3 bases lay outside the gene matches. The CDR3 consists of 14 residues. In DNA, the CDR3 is TGTGCCAGCAGCTTATGGCTAGCGGAAAACATTCAGTACTTC. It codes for CASSLWLAENIQYF.

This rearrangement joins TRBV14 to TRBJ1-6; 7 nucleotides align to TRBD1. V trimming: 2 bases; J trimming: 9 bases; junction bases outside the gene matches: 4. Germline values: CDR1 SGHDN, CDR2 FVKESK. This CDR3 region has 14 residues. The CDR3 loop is CASSQYRGGSPLHF. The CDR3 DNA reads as TGTGCCAGCAGCCAATACAGGGGAGGTTCACCCCTCCACTTT.

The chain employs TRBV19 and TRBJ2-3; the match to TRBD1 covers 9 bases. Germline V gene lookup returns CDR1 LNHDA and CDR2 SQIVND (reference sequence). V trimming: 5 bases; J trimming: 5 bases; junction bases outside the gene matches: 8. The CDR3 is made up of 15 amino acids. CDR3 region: CASSLPGQGRDTQYF. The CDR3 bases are TGTGCCAGTAGTTTACCGGGACAGGGCAGAGATACGCAGTATTTT.

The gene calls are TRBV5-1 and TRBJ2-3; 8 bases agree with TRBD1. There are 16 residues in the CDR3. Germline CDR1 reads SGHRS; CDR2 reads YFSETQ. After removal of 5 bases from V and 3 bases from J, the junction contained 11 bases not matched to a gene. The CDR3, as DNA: TGCGCCAGCAGTTTCTTGCAGGGGGCGAAGACAGATACGCAGTATTTT. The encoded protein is CASSFLQGAKTDTQYF.

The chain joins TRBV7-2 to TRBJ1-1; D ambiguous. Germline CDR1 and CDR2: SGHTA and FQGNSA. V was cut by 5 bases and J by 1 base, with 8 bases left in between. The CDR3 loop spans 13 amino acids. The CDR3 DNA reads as TGTGCCAGCAGCAAAGGCGGGAACACTGAAGCTTTCTTT. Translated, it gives CASSKGGNTEAFF. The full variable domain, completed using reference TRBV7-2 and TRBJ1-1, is GAGVSQSPSNKVTEKGKDVELRCDPISGHTALYWYRQSLGQGLEFLIYFQGNSAPDKSGLPSDRFSAERTGGSVSTLTIQRTQQEDSAVYLCASSKGGNTEAFFGQGTRLTVV.

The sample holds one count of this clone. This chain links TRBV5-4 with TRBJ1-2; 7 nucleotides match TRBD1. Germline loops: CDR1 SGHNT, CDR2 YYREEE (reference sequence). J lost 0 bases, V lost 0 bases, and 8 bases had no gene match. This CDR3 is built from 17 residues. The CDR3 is CASSLVDRFRSNYGYTF. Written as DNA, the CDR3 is TGTGCCAGCAGCTTGGTGGACAGGTTCCGGTCTAACTATGGCTACACCTTC. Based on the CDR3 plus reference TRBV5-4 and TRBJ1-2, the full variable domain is ETGVTQSPTHLIKTRGQQVTLRCSSQSGHNTVSWYQQALGQGPQFIFQYYREEENGRGNFPPRFSGLQFPNYSSELNVNALELDDSALYLCASSLVDRFRSNYGYTFGSGTRLTVV.

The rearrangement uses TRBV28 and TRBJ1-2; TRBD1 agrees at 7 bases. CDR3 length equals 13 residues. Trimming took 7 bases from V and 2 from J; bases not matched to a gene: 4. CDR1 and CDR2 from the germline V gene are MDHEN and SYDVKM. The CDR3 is CASTLQGNYGYTF. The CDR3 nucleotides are TGTGCCAGCACTCTACAGGGGAACTATGGCTACACCTTC.

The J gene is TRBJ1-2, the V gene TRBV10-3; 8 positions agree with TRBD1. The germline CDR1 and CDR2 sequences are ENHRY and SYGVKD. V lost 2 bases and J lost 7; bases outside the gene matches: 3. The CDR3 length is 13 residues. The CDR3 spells CAISEGQGTGYTF. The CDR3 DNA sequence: TGTGCCATCAGTGAGGGACAGGGAACTGGCTACACCTTC.

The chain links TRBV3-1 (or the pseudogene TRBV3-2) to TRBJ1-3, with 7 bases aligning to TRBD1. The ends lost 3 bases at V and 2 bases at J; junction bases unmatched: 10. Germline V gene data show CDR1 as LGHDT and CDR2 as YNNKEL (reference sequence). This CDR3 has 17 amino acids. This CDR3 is CASSQPRGDRAGNTIYF. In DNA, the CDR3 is TGTGCCAGCAGCCAGCCTCGCGGGGACAGAGCTGGAAACACCATATATTTT.

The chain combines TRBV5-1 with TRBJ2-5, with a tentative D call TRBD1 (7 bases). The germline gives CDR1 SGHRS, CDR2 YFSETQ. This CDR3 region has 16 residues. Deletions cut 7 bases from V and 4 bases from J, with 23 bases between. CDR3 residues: CASGGTDSGGRETQYF. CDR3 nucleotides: TGCGCCAGCGGGGGGACAGACTCCGGGGGAAGAGAGACCCAGTACTTC.